The text below deals with one T cell receptor (beta chain). The antigen is undetermined. The sample belongs to a study of T cell clones after liver transplantation. Study context: Subjects received no induction therapy and standard immunosuppression until randomization at 12-24 months post-transplant. Blood was drawn pre-transplant, before withdrawal, and after full or failed withdrawal. Study results and limitations: Post-transplant, graft-donor-reactive CD4 TCRbeta sequences in blood dropped significantly in 5 of 8 subjects. Compared with third party-reactive sequences, donor-reactive ones declined more, independent of withdrawal success.

This CDR3 contains 16 residues. V lost 1 base and J lost 0, with 13 bases in between. Germline V gene data show CDR1 as SGHNT and CDR2 as YENEEA. The protocol was immunoSEQ multiplex PCR, while the TCRdb copy is restricted to in-frame clones and leaves out a portion. The sample contains roughly 100,000 clones, approximately 78% of which appear only once. The TCR originated in a human donor who received a liver transplant. The chain has TRBV11-3 and TRBJ2-7, with a tentative D call TRBD1 (6 bases). The specimen was CD4+ T cells from blood, collected before liver transplant. CDR3 amino acids: CASSLGRQESSYEQYF. The CDR3 DNA reads TGTGCCAGCAGCTTAGGCAGACAGGAGAGCTCCTACGAGCAGTACTTC. The full variable domain, its missing parts supplied by reference TRBV11-3 and TRBJ2-7, is EAGVVQSPRYKIIEKKQPVAFWCNPISGHNTLYWYLQNLGQGPELLIRYENEEAVDDSQLPKDRFSAERLKGVDSTLKIQPAELGDSAVYLCASSLGRQESSYEQYFGPGTRLTVT.